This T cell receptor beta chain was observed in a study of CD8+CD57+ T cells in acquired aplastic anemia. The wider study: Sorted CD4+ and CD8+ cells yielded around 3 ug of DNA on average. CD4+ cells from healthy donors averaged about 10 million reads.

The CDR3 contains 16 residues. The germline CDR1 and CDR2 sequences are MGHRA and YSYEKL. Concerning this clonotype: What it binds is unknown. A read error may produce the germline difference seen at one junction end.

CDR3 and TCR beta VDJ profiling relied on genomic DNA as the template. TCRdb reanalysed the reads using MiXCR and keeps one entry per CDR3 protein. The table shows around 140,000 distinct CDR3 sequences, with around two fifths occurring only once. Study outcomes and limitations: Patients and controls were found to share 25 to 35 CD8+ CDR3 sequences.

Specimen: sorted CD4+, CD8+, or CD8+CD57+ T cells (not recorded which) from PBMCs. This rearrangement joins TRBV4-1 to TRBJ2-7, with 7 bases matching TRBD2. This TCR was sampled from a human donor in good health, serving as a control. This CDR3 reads CASRQLPGTTFREQYF. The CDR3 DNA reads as TGCGCCAGCCGCCAGCTCCCCGGGACTACCTTTAGGGAGCAGTACTTC.